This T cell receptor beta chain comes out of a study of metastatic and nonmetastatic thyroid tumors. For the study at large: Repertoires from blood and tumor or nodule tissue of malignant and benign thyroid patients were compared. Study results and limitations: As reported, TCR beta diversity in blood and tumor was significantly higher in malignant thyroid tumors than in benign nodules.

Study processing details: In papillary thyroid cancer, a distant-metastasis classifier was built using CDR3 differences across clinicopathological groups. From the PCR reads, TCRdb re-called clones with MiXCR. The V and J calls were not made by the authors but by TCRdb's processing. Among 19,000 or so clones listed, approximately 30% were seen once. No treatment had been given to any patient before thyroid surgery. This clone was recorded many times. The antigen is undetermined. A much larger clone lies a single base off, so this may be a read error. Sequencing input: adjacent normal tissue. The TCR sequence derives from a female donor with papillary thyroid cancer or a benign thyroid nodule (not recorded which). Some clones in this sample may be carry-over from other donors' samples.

CDR3 in amino acids: CASSESRGEQLF. The CDR3 DNA follows: TGCGCCAGCAGTGAGTCAAGGGGTGAGCAGTTATTC. V is TRBV10-2 and J is TRBJ2-1; tentative D call: TRBD1 (5 bases). This CDR3 contains 12 residues. Germline lookup yields CDR1 WSHSY and CDR2 SAAADI.